The 20 T cell receptor beta chains listed next were all sequenced from one sample in a study of blood T cell repertoires in COVID-19. Data came from immunoSEQ multiplex PCR; TCRdb stores just in-frame clones and leaves some out. Of 150,000 to 200,000 clones listed, around 75% are singletons. Sequencing used peripheral blood. Receptor source: an elderly woman with acute or convalescent COVID-19.

This clone was counted between two and nine times. V gene TRBV9 combines with J gene TRBJ2-3; D unclear. From germline, CDR1 is SGDLS and CDR2 YYNGEE. Trimming left V 0 bases short and J 1 base short, with 6 bases between. This CDR3 has 14 residues. CDR3 nucleotide sequence: TGTGCCAGCAGCGTAGCTCAGGGCACAGATACGCAGTATTTT. Translation: CASSVAQGTDTQYF.

The CDR3 protein is CASSWTGAVVQETQYF. The CDR3 DNA is TGTGCCAGCTCATGGACAGGGGCTGTTGTCCAAGAGACCCAGTACTTC. The chain recombines TRBV18 with TRBJ2-5; the match to TRBD1 covers 9 bases. This CDR3 region has 16 residues. J lost 1 base, V lost 5 bases, and 8 bases had no gene match. The germline V gene encodes CDR1 KGHSH and CDR2 LQKENI.

The gene calls are TRBV24-1 and TRBJ2-2; 10 bases match TRBD2. CDR3 length: 17 residues. The J segment lost 7 bases and the V segment lost 0 bases, leaving 7 bases of the junction unmatched. Germline-derived CDR1 and CDR2 are KGHDR and SFDVKD. This CDR3 reads CATSDLGLAGVNGELFF. CDR3 bases: TGTGCCACCAGTGATTTGGGGCTAGCGGGAGTAAACGGGGAGCTGTTTTTT.

This clone was found many times. The chain recombines TRBV12-3 or TRBV12-4 with TRBJ2-3; D might be TRBD1 (6 bases). The CDR3 extends over 13 amino acids. Trimming shortened V by 7 bases and J by 6 bases, and 14 bases separated the two germline ends. The chain's CDR3 is CASKGPGVDTQYF. CDR3 sequence (DNA): TGTGCCAGCAAAGGGCCAGGGGTGGATACGCAGTATTTT.

The chain uses TRBV7-2 and TRBJ1-2; D is unresolved. Per germline, CDR1 SGHTA and CDR2 FQGNSA. The CDR3 is made up of 14 amino acids. With 2 bases removed from V and 6 bases from J, the gap between germline ends came to 13 bases. The CDR3 loop reads CASSLWEASNGYTF. The CDR3 DNA is TGTGCCAGCAGCTTATGGGAGGCCTCAAATGGCTACACCTTC.

The V call is TRBV19, the J call TRBJ1-2; weak D call: TRBD1 (5 bases). The CDR3 extends over 15 amino acids. Germline CDR1 is LNHDA and CDR2 is SQIVND (reference sequence). Trimming removed 5 bases at V and 2 bases at J, with 15 bases between. DNA of the CDR3: TGTGCCAGTAGTGAGTTTACAGGCATGAACTATGGCTACACCTTC. Translated, it gives CASSEFTGMNYGYTF.

This chain connects TRBV19 to TRBJ1-5; 8 bases map to TRBD1. This CDR3 spans 13 amino acids. Trimming at V came to 7 bases and at J to 9 bases, leaving 8 bases not matched to a gene. The V gene's germline CDR1 is LNHDA and CDR2 SQIVND (reference sequence). The CDR3 sequence: CASISGGRGPQHF. The CDR3 nucleotides are TGTGCCAGTATCTCAGGGGGCCGAGGGCCCCAGCATTTT.

The rearrangement uses TRBV18 and TRBJ2-6; 8 nucleotides line up with TRBD2. The CDR3 extends over 15 amino acids. Germline lookup yields CDR1 KGHSH and CDR2 LQKENI. The V gene end was trimmed by 8 bases and the J gene end by 1 base; junction bases not matched to a gene: 4. The CDR3 sequence is CASTGGASGANVLTF. DNA of the CDR3: TGTGCCAGCACCGGGGGGGCGTCTGGGGCCAACGTCCTGACTTTC. Looking up the rest from reference TRBV18 and TRBJ2-6 gives the full variable domain: NAGVMQNPRHLVRRRGQEARLRCSPMKGHSHVYWYRQLPEEGLKFMVYLQKENIIDESGMPKERFSAEFPKEGPSILRIQQVVRGDSAAYFCASTGGASGANVLTFGAGSRLTVL.

This chain connects TRBV5-1 to TRBJ2-5; no reliable D call. V gave up 3 bases and J gave up 1 base, with 7 bases separating them. This CDR3 has 13 amino acids. Germline CDR1 is SGHRS and CDR2 is YFSETQ. The CDR3 here is CASSYSPQETQYF. The CDR3 coding sequence is TGCGCCAGCAGCTACTCCCCCCAAGAGACCCAGTACTTC.

In its sample, this clone was seen a few times. The chain couples TRBV2 to TRBJ2-3, with TRBD2 identical over 10 bases. The CDR3 contains 14 residues. Unmatched junction bases numbered 7, after V lost 6 bases and J lost 7 bases. Germline CDR1 SNHLY, CDR2 FYNNEI. The CDR3 nucleotides are TGTGCCAGCAGATCGAGCGGGGGGGCTTATACGCAGTATTTT. Residues: CASRSSGGAYTQYF.

This chain uses TRBV20-1 with TRBJ1-1, with D possibly being TRBD1 (5 bases). Trimming cost V 3 bases and J 0 bases, with 11 bases left between them. Germline V gene data show CDR1 as DFQATT and CDR2 as SNEGSKA (reference sequence). The CDR3 loop spans 14 amino acids. CDR3 coding DNA: TGCAGTGCTAGTCGGGGGAGCATGAACACTGAAGCTTTCTTT. It specifies CSASRGSMNTEAFF.

V and J are TRBV29-1 and TRBJ2-5, with no clear D. V was clipped by 3 bases and J by 2 bases, with 7 bases between them. The CDR3 runs to 12 residues. Germline assignment: CDR1 SQVTM and CDR2 ANQGSEA. The CDR3 DNA sequence: TGCAGCGTTGATTTAGTACAAGAGACCCAGTACTTC. Translating gives CSVDLVQETQYF.

The gene calls are TRBV4-1 and TRBJ1-5, with a tentative D call TRBD1 (6 bases). In germline, CDR1 is MGHRA, CDR2 YSYEKL. Trimming shortened V by 0 bases and J by 6 bases, and 12 bases separated the two germline ends. The CDR3 loop spans 15 amino acids. Here the CDR3 DNA reads TGCGCCAGCAGCCAAGATCCCACAGGGCTTCAGCCCCAGCATTTT. As protein: CASSQDPTGLQPQHF.

This clone was seen once. This chain connects TRBV6-1 to TRBJ1-2, with TRBD1 as a possible D gene (5 bases). CDR3 size: 13 residues. Trimming shortened V by 3 bases and J by 5 bases, and 10 bases separated the two germline ends. Germline V gene lookup returns CDR1 MNHNS and CDR2 SASEGT. CDR3: CASSEGLRYGYTF. The CDR3 DNA follows: TGTGCCAGCAGTGAGGGACTGAGGTATGGCTACACCTTC.

This chain uses TRBV5-1 with TRBJ2-2, with D maybe TRBD2 (7 bases). V lost 4 bases and J lost 8, with 15 bases in between. This CDR3 is built from 14 residues. Germline CDR1 and CDR2: SGHRS and YFSETQ. The CDR3 DNA reads as TGCGCCAGCAGCCCGACGGGGGGCCGTGGGGAGCTGTTTTTT. Its protein is CASSPTGGRGELFF. The variable domain in full, completed from reference TRBV5-1 and TRBJ2-2, reads KAGVTQTPRYLIKTRGQQVTLSCSPISGHRSVSWYQQTPGQGLQFLFEYFSETQRNKGNFPGRFSGRQFSNSRSEMNVSTLELGDSALYLCASSPTGGRGELFFGEGSRLTVL.

This chain links TRBV7-8 with TRBJ2-7; 8 bases agree with TRBD2. The CDR3 is 15 amino acids. V lost 0 bases, J lost 3 bases, and 4 bases stayed unmatched. Germline V gene lookup returns CDR1 SGHVS and CDR2 FQNEAQ. CDR3 nucleotides: TGTGCCAGCAGCTTAGCGTCGGCGGGAGGCTACGAGCAGTACTTC. Its protein product is CASSLASAGGYEQYF. Together with reference TRBV7-8 and TRBJ2-7, the CDR3 gives the full variable domain: GAGVSQSPRYKVAKRGQDVALRCDPISGHVSLFWYQQALGQGPEFLTYFQNEAQLDKSGLPSDRFFAERPEGSVSTLKIQRTQQEDSAVYLCASSLASAGGYEQYFGPGTRLTVT.

The rearrangement uses TRBV4-1 and TRBJ2-1; D uncertain. Looked up from germline, CDR1 is MGHRA and CDR2 is YSYEKL. V shed 0 bases and J shed 5 bases, with 8 bases lying between them. The CDR3 length is 14 residues. The CDR3 region is CASSQDQSDNEQFF. CDR3 DNA: TGCGCCAGCAGCCAAGATCAATCAGACAATGAGCAGTTCTTC.

This sequence joins TRBV7-2 and TRBJ1-6, with unresolved D. This CDR3 region has 14 residues. The germline CDR1 and CDR2 sequences are SGHTA and FQGNSA. Between the trimmed V and J ends, which lost 5 bases and 8 bases, there was a span of 13 bases. The CDR3 bases are TGTGCCAGCAGCGCCACGGGGATGGATTCACCCCTCCACTTT. Amino acid sequence: CASSATGMDSPLHF. Full variable domain (rest looked up from reference TRBV7-2 and TRBJ1-6): GAGVSQSPSNKVTEKGKDVELRCDPISGHTALYWYRQSLGQGLEFLIYFQGNSAPDKSGLPSDRFSAERTGGSVSTLTIQRTQQEDSAVYLCASSATGMDSPLHFGNGTRLTVT.

The chain combines TRBV5-5 with TRBJ1-5, with a tentative D call TRBD1 (5 bases). The CDR3 loop spans 14 amino acids. Germline assignment: CDR1 SGHKS and CDR2 YYEKEE (reference sequence). With 1 base removed from V and 4 bases from J, the gap between germline ends came to 9 bases. CDR3 residues: CASSLRPGNQPQHF. The CDR3 DNA sequence: TGTGCCAGCAGCTTGAGGCCAGGGAATCAGCCCCAGCATTTT.

This clone was detected a few times. This chain connects TRBV5-6 to TRBJ2-6; 9 nucleotides match TRBD1. Germline assignment: CDR1 SGHDT and CDR2 YYEEEE. V was clipped by 6 bases and J by 0 bases; unmatched bases: 7. This CDR3 comprises 17 residues. As DNA, the CDR3 is TGTGCCAGCACCATGACAGGGGGTTTCTCTGGGGCCAACGTCCTGACTTTC. Its translation is CASTMTGGFSGANVLTF. The entire variable domain, with the rest obtained from reference TRBV5-6 and TRBJ2-6, is as follows: DAGVTQSPTHLIKTRGQQVTLRCSPKSGHDTVSWYQQALGQGPQFIFQYYEEEERQRGNFPDRFSGHQFPNYSSELNVNALLLGDSALYLCASTMTGGFSGANVLTFGAGSRLTVL.